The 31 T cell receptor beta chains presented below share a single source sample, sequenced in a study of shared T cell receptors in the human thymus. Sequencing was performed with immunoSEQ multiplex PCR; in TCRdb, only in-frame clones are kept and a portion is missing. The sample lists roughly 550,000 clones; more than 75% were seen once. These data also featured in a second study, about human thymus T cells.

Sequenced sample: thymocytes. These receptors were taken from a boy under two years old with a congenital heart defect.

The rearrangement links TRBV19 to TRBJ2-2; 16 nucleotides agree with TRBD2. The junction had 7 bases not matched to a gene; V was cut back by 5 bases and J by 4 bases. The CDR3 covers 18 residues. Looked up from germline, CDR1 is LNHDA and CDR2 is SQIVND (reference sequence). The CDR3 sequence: CASSEGLAGGPGTGELFF. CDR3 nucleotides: TGTGCCAGTAGTGAGGGACTAGCGGGAGGGCCGGGCACCGGGGAGCTGTTTTTT.

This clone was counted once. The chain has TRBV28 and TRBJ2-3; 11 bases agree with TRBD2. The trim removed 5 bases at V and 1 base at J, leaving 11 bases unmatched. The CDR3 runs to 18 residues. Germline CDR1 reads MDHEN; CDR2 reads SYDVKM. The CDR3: CASSLDPGTSGGTDTQYF. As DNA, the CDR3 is TGTGCCAGCAGTCTCGACCCCGGGACTAGCGGAGGCACAGATACGCAGTATTTT.

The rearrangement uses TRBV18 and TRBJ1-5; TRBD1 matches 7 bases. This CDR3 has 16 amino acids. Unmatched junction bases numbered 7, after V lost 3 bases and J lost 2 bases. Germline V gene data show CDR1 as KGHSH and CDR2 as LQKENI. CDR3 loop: CASSPGQGDRNQPQHF. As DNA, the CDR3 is TGTGCCAGCTCACCGGGGCAGGGGGACCGCAATCAGCCCCAGCATTTT.

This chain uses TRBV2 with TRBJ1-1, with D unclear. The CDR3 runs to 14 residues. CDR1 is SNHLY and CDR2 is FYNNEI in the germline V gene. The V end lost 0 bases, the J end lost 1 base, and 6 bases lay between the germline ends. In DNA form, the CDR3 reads TGTGCCAGCAGTGAAGCTGGGCAGAACACTGAAGCTTTCTTT. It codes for CASSEAGQNTEAFF.

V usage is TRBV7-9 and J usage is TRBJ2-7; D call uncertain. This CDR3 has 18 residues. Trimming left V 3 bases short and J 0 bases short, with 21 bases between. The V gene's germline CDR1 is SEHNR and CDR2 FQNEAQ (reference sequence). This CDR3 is CASSFADPLPGSSYEQYF. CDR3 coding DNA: TGTGCCAGCAGCTTTGCTGACCCCCTGCCGGGTAGCTCCTACGAGCAGTACTTC.

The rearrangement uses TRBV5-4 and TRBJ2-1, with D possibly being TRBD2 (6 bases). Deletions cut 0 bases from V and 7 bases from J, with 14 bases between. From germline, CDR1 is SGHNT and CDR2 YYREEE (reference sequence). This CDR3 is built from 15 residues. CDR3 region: CASSLVRGGENEQFF. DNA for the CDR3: TGTGCCAGCAGCTTGGTTCGGGGCGGGGAAAATGAGCAGTTCTTC. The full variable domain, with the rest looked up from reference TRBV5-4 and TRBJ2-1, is ETGVTQSPTHLIKTRGQQVTLRCSSQSGHNTVSWYQQALGQGPQFIFQYYREEENGRGNFPPRFSGLQFPNYSSELNVNALELDDSALYLCASSLVRGGENEQFFGPGTRLTVL.

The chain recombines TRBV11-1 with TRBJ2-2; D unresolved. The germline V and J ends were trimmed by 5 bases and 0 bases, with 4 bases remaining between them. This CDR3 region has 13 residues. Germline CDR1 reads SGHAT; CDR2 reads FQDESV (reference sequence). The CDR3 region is CASSRANTGELFF. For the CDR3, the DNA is TGTGCCAGCAGCCGAGCGAACACCGGGGAGCTGTTTTTT.

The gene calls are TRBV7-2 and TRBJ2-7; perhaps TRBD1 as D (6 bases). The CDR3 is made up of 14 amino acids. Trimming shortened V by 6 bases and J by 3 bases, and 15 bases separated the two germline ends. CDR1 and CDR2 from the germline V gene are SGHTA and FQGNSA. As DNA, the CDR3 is TGTGCCAGCAGTCTATTAACAGGGTTCTACGAGCAGTACTTC. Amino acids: CASSLLTGFYEQYF.

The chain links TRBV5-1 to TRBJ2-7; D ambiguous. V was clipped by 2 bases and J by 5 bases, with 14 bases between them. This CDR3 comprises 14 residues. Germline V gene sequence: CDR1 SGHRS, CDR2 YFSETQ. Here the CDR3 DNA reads TGCGCCAGCAGCTTCGACTGCCTTTGGGACGAGCAGTACTTC. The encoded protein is CASSFDCLWDEQYF. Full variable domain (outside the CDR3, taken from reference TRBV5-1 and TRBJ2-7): KAGVTQTPRYLIKTRGQQVTLSCSPISGHRSVSWYQQTPGQGLQFLFEYFSETQRNKGNFPGRFSGRQFSNSRSEMNVSTLELGDSALYLCASSFDCLWDEQYFGPGTRLTVT.

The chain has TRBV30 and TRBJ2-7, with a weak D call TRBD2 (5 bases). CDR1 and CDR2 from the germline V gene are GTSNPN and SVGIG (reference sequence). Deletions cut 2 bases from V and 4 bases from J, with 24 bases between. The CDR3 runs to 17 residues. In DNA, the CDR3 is TGTGCCTGGAGTACTAACCCTCGACTAATGGATCTTTACGAGCAGTACTTC. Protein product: CAWSTNPRLMDLYEQYF.

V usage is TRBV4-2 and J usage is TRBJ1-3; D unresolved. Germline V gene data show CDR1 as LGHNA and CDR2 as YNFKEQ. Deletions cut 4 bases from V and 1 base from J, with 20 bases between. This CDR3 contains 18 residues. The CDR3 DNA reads TGTGCCAGCAGCCGTACACTTGAGCTAGTCCTGTCTGGAAACACCATATATTTT. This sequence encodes CASSRTLELVLSGNTIYF.

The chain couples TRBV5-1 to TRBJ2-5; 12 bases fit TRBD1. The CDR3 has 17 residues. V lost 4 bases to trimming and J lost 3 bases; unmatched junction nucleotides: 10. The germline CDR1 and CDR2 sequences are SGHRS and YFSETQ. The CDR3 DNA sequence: TGCGCCAGCAGCCTGGGACAGGGGGCGTACCTAAAAGAGACCCAGTACTTC. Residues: CASSLGQGAYLKETQYF.

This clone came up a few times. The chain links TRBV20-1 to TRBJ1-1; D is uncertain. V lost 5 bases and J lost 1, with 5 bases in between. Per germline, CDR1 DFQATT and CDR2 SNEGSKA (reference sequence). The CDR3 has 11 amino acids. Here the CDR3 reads CSAEENTEAFF. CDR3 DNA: TGCAGTGCTGAGGAGAACACTGAAGCTTTCTTT.

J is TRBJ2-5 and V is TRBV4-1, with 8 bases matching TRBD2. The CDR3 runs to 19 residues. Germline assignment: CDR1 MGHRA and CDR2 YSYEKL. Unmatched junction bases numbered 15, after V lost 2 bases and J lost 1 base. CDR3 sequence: CASSQNPFSLAGSQETQYF. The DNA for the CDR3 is TGCGCCAGCAGCCAAAATCCCTTTTCCCTAGCGGGTAGCCAAGAGACCCAGTACTTC.

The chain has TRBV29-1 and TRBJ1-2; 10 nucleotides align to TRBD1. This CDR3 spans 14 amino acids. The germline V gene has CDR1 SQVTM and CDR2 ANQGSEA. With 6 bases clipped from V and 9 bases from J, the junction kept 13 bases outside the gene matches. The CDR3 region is CSVILTGTGDCYTF. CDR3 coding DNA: TGCAGCGTCATATTGACTGGGACAGGGGATTGCTACACCTTC.

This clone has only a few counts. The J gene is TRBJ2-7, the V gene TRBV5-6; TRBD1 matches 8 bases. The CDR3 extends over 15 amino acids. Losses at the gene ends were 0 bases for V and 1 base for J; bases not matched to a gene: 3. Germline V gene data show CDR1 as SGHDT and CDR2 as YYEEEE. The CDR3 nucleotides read TGTGCCAGCAGCTTGGCCGGACAGGGTTCCTACGAGCAGTACTTC. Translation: CASSLAGQGSYEQYF.

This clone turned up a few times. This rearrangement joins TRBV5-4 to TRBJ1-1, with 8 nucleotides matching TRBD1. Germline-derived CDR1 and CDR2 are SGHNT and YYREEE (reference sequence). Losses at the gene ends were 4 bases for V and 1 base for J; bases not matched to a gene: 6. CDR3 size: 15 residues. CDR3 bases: TGTGCCAGCAGCCGGTGGGACAGGACGAACACTGAAGCTTTCTTT. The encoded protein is CASSRWDRTNTEAFF.

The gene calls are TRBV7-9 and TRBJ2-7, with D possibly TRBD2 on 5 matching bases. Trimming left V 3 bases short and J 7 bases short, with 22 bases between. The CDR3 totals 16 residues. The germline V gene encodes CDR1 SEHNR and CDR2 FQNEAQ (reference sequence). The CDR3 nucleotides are TGTGCCAGCAGCTTTGTAGGCGGATTCCTCACGGGGGAGCAGTACTTC. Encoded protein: CASSFVGGFLTGEQYF.

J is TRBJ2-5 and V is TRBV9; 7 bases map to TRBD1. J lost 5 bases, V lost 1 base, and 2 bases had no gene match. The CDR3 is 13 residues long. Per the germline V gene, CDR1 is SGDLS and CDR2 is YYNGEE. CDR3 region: CASSVTGDETQYF. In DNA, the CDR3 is TGTGCCAGCAGCGTAACAGGGGACGAGACCCAGTACTTC.

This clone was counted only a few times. The DNA of the CDR3 is TGTGCCAGCAGGACAAACGGGACAGGGTCTTTCTTT. The encoded protein is CASRTNGTGSFF. The rearrangement links TRBV11-3 to TRBJ1-1, with 9 positions matching TRBD1. CDR3 length equals 12 residues. Germline V gives CDR1 SGHNT, CDR2 YENEEA. J was trimmed by 12 bases and V by 6 bases; bases with no gene match: 8.

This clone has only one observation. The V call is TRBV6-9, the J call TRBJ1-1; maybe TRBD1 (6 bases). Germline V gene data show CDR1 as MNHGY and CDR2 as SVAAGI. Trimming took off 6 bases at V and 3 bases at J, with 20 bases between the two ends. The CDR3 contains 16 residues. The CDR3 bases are TGTGCCAGCAGGAAATCCAGGGGTCCGTCGGACACTGAAGCTTTCTTT. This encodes CASRKSRGPSDTEAFF.

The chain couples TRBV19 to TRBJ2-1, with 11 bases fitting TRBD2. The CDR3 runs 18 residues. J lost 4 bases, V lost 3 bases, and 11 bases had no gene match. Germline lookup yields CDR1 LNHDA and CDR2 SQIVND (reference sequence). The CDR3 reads CASSIPLAGGLSYNEQFF. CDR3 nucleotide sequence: TGTGCCAGTAGTATCCCCTTAGCGGGAGGGCTCTCGTACAATGAGCAGTTCTTC.

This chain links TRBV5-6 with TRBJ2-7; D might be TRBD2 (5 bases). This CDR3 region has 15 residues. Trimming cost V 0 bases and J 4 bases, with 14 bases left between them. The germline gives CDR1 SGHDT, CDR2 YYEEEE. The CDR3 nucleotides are TGTGCCAGCAGCTTGGCCCAACTAGGGTTGTACGAGCAGTACTTC. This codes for CASSLAQLGLYEQYF.

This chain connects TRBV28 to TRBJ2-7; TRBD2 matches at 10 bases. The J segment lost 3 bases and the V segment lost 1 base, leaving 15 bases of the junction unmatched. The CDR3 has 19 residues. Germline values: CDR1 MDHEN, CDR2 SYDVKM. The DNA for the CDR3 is TGTGCCAGCAGTTTATTCGGGACTAGCGCTCCGGGGAATCTCTACGAGCAGTACTTC. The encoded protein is CASSLFGTSAPGNLYEQYF.

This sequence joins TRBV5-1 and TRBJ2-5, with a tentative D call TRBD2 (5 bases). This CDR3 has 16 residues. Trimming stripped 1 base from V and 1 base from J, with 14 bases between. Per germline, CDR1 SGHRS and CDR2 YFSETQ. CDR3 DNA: TGCGCCAGCAGCTTGACGGGCGGGCCCTGCCAAGAGACCCAGTACTTC. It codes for CASSLTGGPCQETQYF.

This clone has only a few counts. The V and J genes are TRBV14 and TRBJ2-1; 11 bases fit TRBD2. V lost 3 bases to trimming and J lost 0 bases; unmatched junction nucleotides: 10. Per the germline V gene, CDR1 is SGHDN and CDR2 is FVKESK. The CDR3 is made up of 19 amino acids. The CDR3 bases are TGTGCCAGCAGCCAGACATGCCCAACTAGCGGGAGCTCCTACAATGAGCAGTTCTTC. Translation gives CASSQTCPTSGSSYNEQFF.

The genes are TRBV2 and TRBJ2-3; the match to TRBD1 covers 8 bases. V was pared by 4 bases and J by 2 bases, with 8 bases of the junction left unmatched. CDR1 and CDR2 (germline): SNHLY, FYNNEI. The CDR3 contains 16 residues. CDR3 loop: CASSGTGTGYTDTQYF. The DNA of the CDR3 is TGTGCCAGCAGTGGTACCGGGACAGGATACACAGATACGCAGTATTTT.

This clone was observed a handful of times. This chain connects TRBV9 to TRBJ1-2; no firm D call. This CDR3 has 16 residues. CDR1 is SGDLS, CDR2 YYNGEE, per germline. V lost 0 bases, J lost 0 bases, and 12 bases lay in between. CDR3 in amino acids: CASSVEADPANYGYTF. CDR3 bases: TGTGCCAGCAGCGTAGAGGCGGATCCAGCTAACTATGGCTACACCTTC. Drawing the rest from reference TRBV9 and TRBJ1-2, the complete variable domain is DSGVTQTPKHLITATGQRVTLRCSPRSGDLSVYWYQQSLDQGLQFLIQYYNGEERAKGNILERFSAQQFPDLHSELNLSSLELGDSALYFCASSVEADPANYGYTFGSGTRLTVV.

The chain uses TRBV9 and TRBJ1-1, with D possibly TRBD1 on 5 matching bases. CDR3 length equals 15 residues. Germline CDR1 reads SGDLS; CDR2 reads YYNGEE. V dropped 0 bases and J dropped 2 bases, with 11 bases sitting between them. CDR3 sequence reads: CASSVANQGNTEAFF. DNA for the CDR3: TGTGCCAGCAGCGTAGCGAACCAGGGAAACACTGAAGCTTTCTTT. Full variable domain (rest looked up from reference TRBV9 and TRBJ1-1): DSGVTQTPKHLITATGQRVTLRCSPRSGDLSVYWYQQSLDQGLQFLIQYYNGEERAKGNILERFSAQQFPDLHSELNLSSLELGDSALYFCASSVANQGNTEAFFGQGTRLTVV.

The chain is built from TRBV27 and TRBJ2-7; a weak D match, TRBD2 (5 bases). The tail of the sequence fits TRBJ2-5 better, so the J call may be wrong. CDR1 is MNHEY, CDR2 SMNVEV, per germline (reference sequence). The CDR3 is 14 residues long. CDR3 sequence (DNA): TGTGCCAGCAGTTGCCGCGGGCGTCGGGAGACCCAGTACTTC. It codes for CASSCRGRRETQYF.

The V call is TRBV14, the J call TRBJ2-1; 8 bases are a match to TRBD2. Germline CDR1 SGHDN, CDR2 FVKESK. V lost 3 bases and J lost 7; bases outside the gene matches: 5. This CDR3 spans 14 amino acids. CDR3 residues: CASSHEREWNEQFF. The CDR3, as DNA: TGTGCCAGCAGCCACGAGCGGGAGTGGAATGAGCAGTTCTTC.